This T cell receptor beta chain was identified in a study of blood T cell repertoires in COVID-19. Looking at the study overall: The cDNA or gDNA used as material had been derived from T cells, B-cell-depleted T cells, or PBMCs.

This CDR3 region has 17 residues. The trim removed 1 base at V and 9 bases at J, leaving 8 bases unmatched. Germline assignment: CDR1 MGHRA and CDR2 YSYEKL. The table came from immunoSEQ multiplex PCR; TCRdb's copy has only in-frame clones and leaves some out. In the table there are around 100,000 clones, roughly nine tenths of which are singletons. The specimen was peripheral blood. This receptor was obtained from a man between 40 and 49 years old with acute or convalescent COVID-19. V usage is TRBV4-1 and J usage is TRBJ2-1; TRBD2 matches 14 bases. CDR3 coding DNA: TGCGCCAGCAGCCAAGGAACACTTGGACTAGCGGGAGGTGAGCAGTTCTTC. Its protein product is CASSQGTLGLAGGEQFF.